Given below is one T cell receptor (beta chain) in context. Its antigen specificity is not known. Base qualities are not at hand, and no much larger clone is one base apart. TCR beta CDR3 regions were amplified from genomic DNA using the immunoSEQ hsTCRB kit. An Illumina HiSeq system was used to carry out high-throughput TRB CDR3 sequencing. Concerning the study's data processing: The immunoSEQ software was used to analyze sequencing reads, and nonproductive sequences containing premature stops or frame-shifts were excluded. Clonality of the repertoire was calculated as one minus the Shannon entropy normalized by log2 of the number of unique productive sequences. Not all clones reach the TCRdb copy of this immuneACCESS table, which keeps in-frame sequences only. Checked studies attribute under half of the gap to unresolved V genes and leave the rest unexplained. That table furnishes V, J and clone size, whereas the DNA furnished D and trimming. This sample gives more than 85,000 clones in total; about 95% of them show up just once. Roughly 3% of the sample goes to the ten largest clones.

Pancreatic ductal adenocarcinoma patients who had undergone surgery without neoadjuvant therapy were selected. Peripheral blood was collected in heparin tubes, and PBMCs were then isolated from the blood with a histopaque density gradient and cryopreserved in around 10% DMSO. Genomic DNA was extracted from roughly 7 PBMC and under 10 flash-frozen tumor specimens using the DNeasy Blood and Tissue Kit with Proteinase K and RNase treatment. The germline V gene provides CDR1 SGDLS and CDR2 YYNGEE. V and J lose 4 bases and 1 base, and a span of 12 bases separates them. CDR3 length: 15 amino acids, cysteine to phenylalanine. Only the CDR3 region is kept as DNA, spanning 45 bases read in frame from base 1. This entry belongs to a study of T cells in pancreatic ductal adenocarcinoma listed by TCRdb under 2017. Looking at the study overall: The work assessed suppressive cells as well as CD8+ T cells infiltrating resected pancreatic ductal adenocarcinoma, measuring their numbers, locations, and properties, in order to shed light on the adaptive T-cell response that occurs naturally. Study-level results and caveats: Because most pancreatic cancer patients present with inoperable disease, the resected cohort was biased toward the minority with early-stage disease. T-cell clonality did not differ significantly between tumor and blood, with mean clonality around 0.11 in tumors and just over 0.07 in blood. Blood samples had more total productive templates and 7 to 8-fold more unique clonotypes than tumor samples. Comparisons of clonality between tumor and blood may be biased toward lower diversity because tumors are enriched in CD45RO+ effector T cells rather than naive T cells.

This sequence was found in a human donor with pancreatic ductal adenocarcinoma. The rearranged segments are TRBV9 and TRBJ1-5, with a weak D call of TRBD1 (5 bases match). The sequenced sample was PBMCs. The CDR3 region reads CASSPGKVSNQPQHF. The sequence in DNA is TGTGCCAGCAGCCCAGGGAAGGTGAGCAATCAGCCCCAGCATTTT. Beyond the CDR3, the reference TRBV9 and TRBJ1-5 genes provide the residues; the full variable domain reads: DSGVTQTPKHLITATGQRVTLRCSPRSGDLSVYWYQQSLDQGLQFLIQYYNGEERAKGNILERFSAQQFPDLHSELNLSSLELGDSALYFCASSPGKVSNQPQHFGDGTRLSIL.